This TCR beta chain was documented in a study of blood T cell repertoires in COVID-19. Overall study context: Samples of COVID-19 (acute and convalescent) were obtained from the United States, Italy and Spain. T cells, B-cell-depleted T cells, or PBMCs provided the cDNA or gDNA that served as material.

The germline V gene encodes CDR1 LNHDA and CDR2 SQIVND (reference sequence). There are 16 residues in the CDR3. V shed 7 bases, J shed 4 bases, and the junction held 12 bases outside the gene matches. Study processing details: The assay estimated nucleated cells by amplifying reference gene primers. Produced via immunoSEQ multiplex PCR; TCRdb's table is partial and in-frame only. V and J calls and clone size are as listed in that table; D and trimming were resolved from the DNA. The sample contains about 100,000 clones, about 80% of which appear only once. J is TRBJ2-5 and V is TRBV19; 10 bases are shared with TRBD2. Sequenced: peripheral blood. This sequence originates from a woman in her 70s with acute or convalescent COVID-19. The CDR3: CASKSGSGGARETQYF. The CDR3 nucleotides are TGTGCCAGTAAATCCGGAAGCGGGGGGGCCAGAGAGACCCAGTACTTC. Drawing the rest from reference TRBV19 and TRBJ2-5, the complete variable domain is DGGITQSPKYLFRKEGQNVTLSCEQNLNHDAMYWYRQDPGQGLRLIYYSQIVNDFQKGDIAEGYSVSREKKESFPLTVTSAQKNPTAFYLCASKSGSGGARETQYFGPGTRLLVL.